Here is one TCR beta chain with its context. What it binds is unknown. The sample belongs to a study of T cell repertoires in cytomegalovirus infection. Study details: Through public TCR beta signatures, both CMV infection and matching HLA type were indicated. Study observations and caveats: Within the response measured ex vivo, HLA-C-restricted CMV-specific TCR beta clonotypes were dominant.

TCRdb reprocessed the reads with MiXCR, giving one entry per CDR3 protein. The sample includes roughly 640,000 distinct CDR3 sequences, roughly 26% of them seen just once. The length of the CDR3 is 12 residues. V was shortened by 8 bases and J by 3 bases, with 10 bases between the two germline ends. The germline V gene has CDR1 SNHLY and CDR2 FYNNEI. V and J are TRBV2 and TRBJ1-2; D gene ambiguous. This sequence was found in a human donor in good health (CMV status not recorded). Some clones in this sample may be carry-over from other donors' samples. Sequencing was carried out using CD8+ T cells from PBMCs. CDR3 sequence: CASLGSDYGYTF. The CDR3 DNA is TGTGCCAGCCTCGGCTCAGACTATGGCTACACCTTC. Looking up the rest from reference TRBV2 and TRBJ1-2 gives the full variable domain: EPEVTQTPSHQVTQMGQEVILRCVPISNHLYFYWYRQILGQKVEFLVSFYNNEISEKSEIFDDQFSVERPDGSNFTLKIRSTKLEDSAMYFCASLGSDYGYTFGSGTRLTVV.